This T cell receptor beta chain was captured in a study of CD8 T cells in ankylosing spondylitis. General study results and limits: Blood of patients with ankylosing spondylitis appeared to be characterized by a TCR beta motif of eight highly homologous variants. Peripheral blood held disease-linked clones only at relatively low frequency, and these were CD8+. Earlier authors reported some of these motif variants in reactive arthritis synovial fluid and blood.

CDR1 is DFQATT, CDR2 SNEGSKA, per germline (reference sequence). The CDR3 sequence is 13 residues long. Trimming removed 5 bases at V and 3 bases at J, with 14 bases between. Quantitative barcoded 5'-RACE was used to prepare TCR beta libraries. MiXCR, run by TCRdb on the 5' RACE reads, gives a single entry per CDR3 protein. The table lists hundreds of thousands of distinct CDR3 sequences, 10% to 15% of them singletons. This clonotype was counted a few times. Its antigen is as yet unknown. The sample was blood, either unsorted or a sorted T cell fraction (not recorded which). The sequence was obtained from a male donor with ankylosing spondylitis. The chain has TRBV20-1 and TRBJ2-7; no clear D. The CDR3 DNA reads TGCAGTGCTCCCCCCGGGTCCTACTACGAGCAGTACTTC. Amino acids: CSAPPGSYYEQYF.